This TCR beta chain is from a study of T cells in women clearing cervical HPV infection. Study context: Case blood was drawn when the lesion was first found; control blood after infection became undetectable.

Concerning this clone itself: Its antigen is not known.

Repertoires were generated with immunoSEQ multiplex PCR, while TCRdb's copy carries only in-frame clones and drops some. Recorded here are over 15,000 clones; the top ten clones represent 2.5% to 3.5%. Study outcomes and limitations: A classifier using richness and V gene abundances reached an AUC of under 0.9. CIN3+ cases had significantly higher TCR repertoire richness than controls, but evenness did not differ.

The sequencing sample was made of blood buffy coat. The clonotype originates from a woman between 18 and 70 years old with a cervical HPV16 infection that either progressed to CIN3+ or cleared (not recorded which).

The covered CDR3 bases are TGCGCCAGCAGTCAAATCTCGGACAGACCGGACCCCGCAGATACG. Translation gives CASSQISDRPDPADT. The full CDR3 reads CASSQISDRPDPADTQYF. The rearrangement links TRBV23-1 to TRBJ2-3; possible D gene TRBD1, 6 bases. The DNA ends 3 residues before the CDR3 does, and the rest of the CDR3 is filled in from the germline J gene. TRBV23-1 qualifies as an ORF whose function is uncertain. The CDR3 totals 18 residues. The V gene lost 2 bases and the J gene lost 4 bases, with 22 bases spanning the gap.